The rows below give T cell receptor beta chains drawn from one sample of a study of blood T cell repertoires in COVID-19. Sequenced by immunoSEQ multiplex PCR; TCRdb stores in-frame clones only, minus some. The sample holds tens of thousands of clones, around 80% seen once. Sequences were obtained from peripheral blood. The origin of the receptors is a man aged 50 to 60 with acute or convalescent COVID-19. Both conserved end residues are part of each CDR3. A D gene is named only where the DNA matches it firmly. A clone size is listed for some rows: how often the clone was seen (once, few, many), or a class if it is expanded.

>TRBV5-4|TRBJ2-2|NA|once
TGTGCCAGCAGCTGGGGACAGAACACCGGGGAGCTGTTTTTT
CASSWGQNTGELFF
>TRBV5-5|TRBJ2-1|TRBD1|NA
TGTGCCAGCAGCGCCGGGACAGGGAACAATGAGCAGTTCTTC
CASSAGTGNNEQFF
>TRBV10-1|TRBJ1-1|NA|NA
TGCGCCAGCAGTGAGAAATGGGGGCAAGAAGCTTTCTTT
CASSEKWGQEAFF
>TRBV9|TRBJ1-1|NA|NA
TGTGCCAGCAGCGCCCAGGGGAACACTGAAGCTTTCTTT
CASSAQGNTEAFF
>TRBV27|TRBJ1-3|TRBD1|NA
TGTGCCAGCAGCCCAATTGACAGGGTCGGAAACACCATATATTTT
CASSPIDRVGNTIYF
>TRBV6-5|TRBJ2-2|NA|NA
TGTGCCAGCAGGCGACAGCCCGGGGAGCTGTTTTTT
CASRRQPGELFF
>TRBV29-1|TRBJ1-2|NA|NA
TGCAGCGTTGAAGGGAGGGGAGTTAACTATGGCTACACCTTC
CSVEGRGVNYGYTF
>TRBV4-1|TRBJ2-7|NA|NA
TGCGCCAGCACCACGACAGGTCTTAACGAGCAGTACTTC
CASTTTGLNEQYF
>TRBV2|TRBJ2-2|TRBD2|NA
TGTGCCAGCAGTGAGGGAGGGTACGGCACCGGGGAGCTGTTTTTT
CASSEGGYGTGELFF
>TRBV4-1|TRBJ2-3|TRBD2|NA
TGCGCCAGCAGCCTGGGAGCGGGAGGGACAGATACGCAGTATTTT
CASSLGAGGTDTQYF
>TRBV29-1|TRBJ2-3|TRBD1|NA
TGCAGCGTTGAAGGGGGGGACAGGGGAACAGATACGCAGTATTTT
CSVEGGDRGTDTQYF
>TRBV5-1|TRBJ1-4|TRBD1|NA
TGCGCCAGCAGCTCCAGGACAGGAGGTAATGAAAAACTGTTTTTT
CASSSRTGGNEKLFF
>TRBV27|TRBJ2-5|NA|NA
TGTGCCAGTGGACGGGACACCGGGTACCAAGAGACCCAGTACTTC
CASGRDTGYQETQYF
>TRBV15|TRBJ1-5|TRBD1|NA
TGTGCCACCAGGGGGACAGATAGCAATCAGCCCCAGCATTTT
CATRGTDSNQPQHF
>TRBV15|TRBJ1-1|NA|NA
TGTGCCACCAGCACCCTAAAGGGGAGGTTAGCTTTCTTT
CATSTLKGRLAFF
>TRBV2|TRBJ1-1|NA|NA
TGTGCCAGCAGTGCTTCTAGGTACACTGAAGCTTTCTTT
CASSASRYTEAFF
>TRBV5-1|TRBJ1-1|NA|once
TGCGCCAGCAGCGATGGCGGGCGGACCACTGAAGCTTTCTTT
CASSDGGRTTEAFF
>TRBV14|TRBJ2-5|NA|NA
TGTGCCAGCAGCCAAGCACGACAGGAAGAGACCCAGTACTTC
CASSQARQEETQYF
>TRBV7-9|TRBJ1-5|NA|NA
TGTGCCAGCAGCCGCGACAGAGACAATCAGCCCCAGCATTTT
CASSRDRDNQPQHF
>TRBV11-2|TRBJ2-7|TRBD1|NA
TGTGCCAGCAATCCAGGGGGCTATTCCTACGAGCAGTACTTC
CASNPGGYSYEQYF
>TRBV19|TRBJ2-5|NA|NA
TGTGCCAGTAGTAGACAGCGACAAGAGACCCAGTACTTC
CASSRQRQETQYF
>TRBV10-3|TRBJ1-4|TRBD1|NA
TGTGCCAACCTCCGTACAGGGGGAAAAACTGTTTTT
CANLRTGGKTVF